These 30 T cell receptor beta chains originate from one sample sequenced in a study of blood T cell repertoires in COVID-19. Here immunoSEQ multiplex PCR was the method, and the copy in TCRdb shows in-frame clones only, minus some. The sample has about 150,000 clones, 75% to 90% seen once. The sample was peripheral blood. All receptors derive from a woman aged 35 to 49 with acute or convalescent COVID-19.

The chain links TRBV30 to TRBJ2-1; the match to TRBD2 covers 9 bases. The CDR3 extends over 15 amino acids. Unmatched junction bases numbered 6, after V lost 4 bases and J lost 2 bases. Germline CDR1 reads GTSNPN; CDR2 reads SVGIG (reference sequence). The chain's CDR3 is CAWTKGLATYNEQFF. The CDR3 DNA sequence: TGTGCCTGGACAAAAGGACTAGCGACCTACAATGAGCAGTTCTTC.

This rearrangement joins TRBV29-1 to TRBJ2-7; 11 nucleotides match TRBD1. CDR1 and CDR2 from the germline V gene are SQVTM and ANQGSEA. The trim removed 6 bases at V and 4 bases at J, leaving 8 bases unmatched. The CDR3 is made up of 14 amino acids. The CDR3 loop reads CSVGGQGANYEQYF. For the CDR3, the DNA is TGCAGCGTCGGTGGACAGGGGGCCAATTACGAGCAGTACTTC.

There are a few counts of this clone. This chain joins TRBV6-6 and TRBJ1-1; 7 bases map to TRBD1. Per germline, CDR1 MNHNY and CDR2 SVGAGI (reference sequence). The CDR3 totals 14 residues. The junction had 7 bases not matched to a gene; V was cut back by 5 bases and J by 4 bases. This CDR3 reads CASSTGAQVTEAFF. DNA of the CDR3: TGTGCCAGCAGTACAGGGGCCCAGGTCACTGAAGCTTTCTTT.

The chain has TRBV25-1 and TRBJ1-2, with 8 positions matching TRBD1. The CDR3 is 14 residues long. Germline CDR1 reads MGHDK; CDR2 reads SYGVNS. V was clipped by 3 bases and J by 4 bases; unmatched bases: 4. CDR3 coding DNA: TGTGCCAGCAGTGACGGACAGGGACCCTATGGCTACACCTTC. It encodes CASSDGQGPYGYTF.

The rearrangement links TRBV6-5 to TRBJ1-1; perhaps TRBD1 as D (5 bases). This CDR3 has 11 residues. In germline, CDR1 is MNHEY, CDR2 SVGAGI. V lost 6 bases and J 10 bases, leaving 12 bases between the germline ends. CDR3 sequence: CASRVQGVAFF. The CDR3 region has the DNA TGTGCCAGCAGGGTTCAGGGCGTAGCTTTCTTT.

V gene TRBV5-1 combines with J gene TRBJ2-3, with TRBD2 matching over 7 bases. The ends lost 4 bases at V and 6 bases at J; junction bases unmatched: 5. The CDR3 totals 13 residues. The germline CDR1 and CDR2 sequences are SGHRS and YFSETQ. The CDR3 protein is CASSRDGGDTQYF. In nucleotides, the CDR3 is TGCGCCAGCAGCCGGGACGGGGGGGATACGCAGTATTTT. The full variable domain, with the rest looked up from reference TRBV5-1 and TRBJ2-3, is KAGVTQTPRYLIKTRGQQVTLSCSPISGHRSVSWYQQTPGQGLQFLFEYFSETQRNKGNFPGRFSGRQFSNSRSEMNVSTLELGDSALYLCASSRDGGDTQYFGPGTRLTVL.

The chain carries TRBV30 and TRBJ2-2; 13 bases align to TRBD2. V lost 0 bases and J lost 4; bases outside the gene matches: 5. The CDR3 sequence is 17 residues long. Per the germline V gene, CDR1 is GTSNPN and CDR2 is SVGIG (reference sequence). The CDR3 coding sequence is TGTGCCTGGAGTGTGCCCACTAGCGGGAGGGCCACCGGGGAGCTGTTTTTT. Its translation: CAWSVPTSGRATGELFF.

This clone was seen only once. This sequence joins TRBV3-1 (or the pseudogene TRBV3-2) and TRBJ2-5; the D gene is possibly TRBD1 (6 bases). Germline-derived CDR1 and CDR2 are LGHDT and YNNKEL (reference sequence). The CDR3 length is 17 residues. V shed 0 bases and J shed 1 base, with 15 bases lying between them. DNA for the CDR3: TGTGCCAGCAGCCAAGACTTACAGGGCCTCTCCCAAGAGACCCAGTACTTC. Translated: CASSQDLQGLSQETQYF.

The chain couples TRBV18 to TRBJ1-3; D is perhaps TRBD1 (5 bases). Germline V CDR1 and CDR2: KGHSH, LQKENI. The CDR3 spans 14 residues. The ends were cut back, 3 bases at V and 2 bases at J, with 8 bases in the middle. CDR3 in amino acids: CASSPQGAGNTIYF. DNA of the CDR3: TGTGCCAGCTCACCCCAGGGTGCTGGAAACACCATATATTTT.

The chain has TRBV5-1 and TRBJ2-7, with 8 nucleotides matching TRBD1. Unmatched junction bases numbered 6, after V lost 4 bases and J lost 3 bases. The CDR3 consists of 14 residues. CDR1 and CDR2 (germline): SGHRS, YFSETQ. The CDR3 protein is CASSKGTGGYEQYF. CDR3 sequence (DNA): TGCGCCAGCAGCAAAGGGACAGGCGGCTACGAGCAGTACTTC.

The CDR3 spells CASSGSLAATEQYF. CDR3 in DNA: TGTGCCAGCAGCGGATCTCTCGCGGCCACCGAGCAGTACTTC. The chain links TRBV6-2 or TRBV6-3 to TRBJ2-7, with unresolved D. This CDR3 region has 14 residues. Per the germline V gene, CDR1 is MNHEY and CDR2 is SVGEGT. Trimming pared 6 bases from V and 6 bases from J, leaving 18 bases between.

CDR3 coding DNA: TGTGCCAGCAGCCAAGGGGCGTGGTCCTACGAGCAGTACTTC. This encodes CASSQGAWSYEQYF. This chain connects TRBV7-8 to TRBJ2-7; a weak D match, TRBD1 (5 bases). In germline, CDR1 is SGHVS, CDR2 FQNEAQ. Trimming took 5 bases from V and 1 from J, leaving 12 bases between them. This CDR3 region has 14 residues.

The genes are TRBV7-9 and TRBJ1-2; 9 bases map to TRBD1. The CDR3 runs to 12 residues. V lost 5 bases and J lost 8; bases outside the gene matches: 3. Germline CDR1 and CDR2: SEHNR and FQNEAQ (reference sequence). In DNA form, the CDR3 reads TGTGCCAGCAGCCGTGACAGGGGGGGCTACACCTTC. Translating it yields CASSRDRGGYTF.

This clone was detected once. This chain joins TRBV4-2 and TRBJ2-1; 7 nucleotides match TRBD2. Germline V gene sequence: CDR1 LGHNA, CDR2 YNFKEQ. The trim removed 2 bases at V and 2 bases at J, leaving 9 bases unmatched. The CDR3 spans 17 residues. This CDR3 reads CASSQNLAGEAYNEQFF. The CDR3 region has the DNA TGTGCCAGCAGCCAAAATCTGGCGGGAGAGGCCTACAATGAGCAGTTCTTC.

This clone is a singleton in its sample. The CDR3 protein is CASNAAGGTDTQYF. The CDR3 coding sequence is TGTGCCAGTAACGCCGCGGGGGGGACAGATACGCAGTATTTT. This chain uses TRBV19 with TRBJ2-3; 9 nucleotides agree with TRBD2. Looked up from germline, CDR1 is LNHDA and CDR2 is SQIVND (reference sequence). V was pared by 7 bases and J by 3 bases, with 5 bases of the junction left unmatched. The CDR3 is 14 amino acids.

V usage is TRBV18 and J usage is TRBJ2-2; TRBD1 matches 7 bases. The CDR3 has 17 amino acids. The V gene end was trimmed by 4 bases and the J gene end by 5 bases; junction bases not matched to a gene: 13. The V gene's germline CDR1 is KGHSH and CDR2 LQKENI. In DNA, the CDR3 is TGTGCCAGCTCACACTTCGACAGGGCCCGCTGGACCGGGGAGCTGTTTTTT. Its translation: CASSHFDRARWTGELFF.

The CDR3 DNA is TGTGCCAGCAGTTACACTTCCGGACAGGGGAAATACAATGAGCAGTTCTTC. This encodes CASSYTSGQGKYNEQFF. The J gene is TRBJ2-1, the V gene TRBV2; 9 bases align to TRBD1. Germline lookup yields CDR1 SNHLY and CDR2 FYNNEI. The CDR3 totals 17 residues. With V trimmed by 5 bases and J by 4 bases, 12 bases remained unmatched.

The V and J genes are TRBV3-1 (or the pseudogene TRBV3-2) and TRBJ2-5, with 9 bases fitting TRBD2. CDR3 length: 16 residues. Looked up from germline, CDR1 is LGHDT and CDR2 is YNNKEL (reference sequence). The J segment lost 2 bases and the V segment lost 5 bases, leaving 9 bases of the junction unmatched. The CDR3 loop reads CASSSLTSGHQETQYF. Here the CDR3 DNA reads TGTGCCAGCAGCTCTCTGACTAGCGGACATCAAGAGACCCAGTACTTC.

This clone was counted a few times. The chain employs TRBV7-9 and TRBJ2-2; tentative D call: TRBD2 (6 bases). The CDR3 covers 14 residues. The germline V gene encodes CDR1 SEHNR and CDR2 FQNEAQ (reference sequence). Trimming removed 3 bases from V and 8 bases from J, with 13 bases in between. This CDR3 reads CASSFALARGELFF. Here the CDR3 DNA reads TGTGCCAGCAGCTTTGCACTAGCTCGGGGGGAGCTGTTTTTT. The full variable domain, in which reference TRBV7-9 and TRBJ2-2 provide the parts outside the CDR3, is DTGVSQNPRHKITKRGQNVTFRCDPISEHNRLYWYRQTLGQGPEFLTYFQNEAQLEKSRLLSDRFSAERPKGSFSTLEIQRTEQGDSAMYLCASSFALARGELFFGEGSRLTVL.

The chain links TRBV4-2 to TRBJ2-3; 7 bases are a match to TRBD2. The germline CDR1 and CDR2 sequences are LGHNA and YNFKEQ. The CDR3 sequence is 17 residues long. Trimming removed 4 bases from V and 1 base from J; junction bases left unmatched: 11. This CDR3 is CASSPSVLAGGTDTQYF. The DNA for the CDR3 is TGTGCCAGCAGCCCTTCGGTCTTGGCGGGGGGCACAGATACGCAGTATTTT.

V gene TRBV11-3 combines with J gene TRBJ2-3; 10 bases are a match to TRBD2. Germline CDR1 and CDR2: SGHNT and YENEEA. The CDR3 spans 15 residues. Unmatched junction bases numbered 5, after V lost 6 bases and J lost 2 bases. The CDR3 DNA reads TGTGCCAGCAGGCCTACTAGCGGGACCACAGATACGCAGTATTTT. Its protein product is CASRPTSGTTDTQYF.

The chain recombines TRBV12-3 or TRBV12-4 with TRBJ1-2; 8 positions agree with TRBD1. The CDR3 has 13 residues. V lost 4 bases and J lost 7; bases outside the gene matches: 5. The CDR3 bases are TGTGCCAGCAGTTCGTCAGGGGGCGGTGGCTACACCTTC. This gives the protein CASSSSGGGGYTF.

The chain uses TRBV6-5 and TRBJ1-2; D not resolved. Germline CDR1 reads MNHEY; CDR2 reads SVGAGI. The length of the CDR3 is 15 residues. Trimming cost V 0 bases and J 0 bases, with 8 bases left between them. CDR3 sequence reads: CASSYSGRTNYGYTF. CDR3 nucleotide sequence: TGTGCCAGCAGTTACTCTGGCAGGACTAACTATGGCTACACCTTC.

V usage is TRBV5-1 and J usage is TRBJ2-1; TRBD1 matches at 7 bases. V was pared by 1 base and J by 10 bases, with 11 bases of the junction left unmatched. Germline CDR1 and CDR2: SGHRS and YFSETQ. This CDR3 spans 15 amino acids. CDR3 protein: CASSLYGTDRTEQFF. The CDR3 nucleotides are TGCGCCAGCAGCTTGTATGGGACAGACAGAACAGAGCAGTTCTTC.

This chain uses TRBV15 with TRBJ1-1, with a weak D call TRBD1 (6 bases). The CDR3 has 15 amino acids. Germline loops: CDR1 LNHNV, CDR2 YYDKDF (reference sequence). Trimming stripped 0 bases from V and 4 bases from J, with 12 bases between. The CDR3 coding sequence is TGTGCCACCAGCAGAGAGGTACAGGGAACCACTGAAGCTTTCTTT. Translated, it gives CATSREVQGTTEAFF.

This clone showed up just once. The junction departs from germline at one end; a sequencing error may be responsible. This chain joins TRBV28 and TRBJ2-7; 8 bases map to TRBD1. The CDR3 totals 12 residues. Per the germline V gene, CDR1 is MDHEN and CDR2 is SYDVKM. CDR3 DNA: TGTGCCAGCAGTTACAATACCGGGACAGGACACTTC. It is translated as CASSYNTGTGHF.

The rearrangement joins TRBV30 to TRBJ2-3, with D possibly TRBD2 on 6 matching bases. From germline, CDR1 is GTSNPN and CDR2 SVGIG (reference sequence). The CDR3 is made up of 16 amino acids. Trimming removed 2 bases at V and 1 base at J, with 16 bases between. The CDR3 DNA is TGTGCCTGGAGTTTAGGAGGGTCGAGGGGCACAGATACGCAGTATTTT. Translated: CAWSLGGSRGTDTQYF.

This clone was recorded only once. An end of the junction does not agree with germline; a read error may underlie this. This same CDR3 is encoded by further DNA sequences in the sample. The chain employs TRBV2 and TRBJ1-5; TRBD1 aligns across 10 bases. Germline-derived CDR1 and CDR2 are SNHLY and FYNNEI. The CDR3 runs to 14 residues. CDR3 coding DNA: TGTGCCAGCACCAGAGACAGGGGGCCTCAGCCCCAACATTTT. It codes for CASTRDRGPQPQHF. The whole variable domain, remainder taken from reference TRBV2 and TRBJ1-5, is EPEVTQTPSHQVTQMGQEVILRCVPISNHLYFYWYRQILGQKVEFLVSFYNNEISEKSEIFDDQFSVERPDGSNFTLKIRSTKLEDSAMYFCASTRDRGPQPQHFGDGTRLSIL.

The V call is TRBV5-1, the J call TRBJ2-3; D unresolved. This CDR3 comprises 13 residues. Germline-derived CDR1 and CDR2 are SGHRS and YFSETQ. Trimming cost V 2 bases and J 4 bases, with 8 bases left between them. For the CDR3, the DNA is TGCGCCAGCAGCTTTCTACCATCAGATACGCAGTATTTT. As protein: CASSFLPSDTQYF. The full variable domain, with the rest looked up from reference TRBV5-1 and TRBJ2-3, is KAGVTQTPRYLIKTRGQQVTLSCSPISGHRSVSWYQQTPGQGLQFLFEYFSETQRNKGNFPGRFSGRQFSNSRSEMNVSTLELGDSALYLCASSFLPSDTQYFGPGTRLTVL.

This clone was seen once. V and J are TRBV24-1 and TRBJ1-5; D is uncertain. The CDR3 covers 14 residues. The germline V gene encodes CDR1 KGHDR and CDR2 SFDVKD. V was shortened by 3 bases and J by 4 bases, with 9 bases between the two germline ends. CDR3 region: CATSDPLENQPQHF. The CDR3 DNA is TGTGCCACCAGTGATCCACTAGAAAATCAGCCCCAGCATTTT.